These 7 T cell receptor beta chains originate from one sample sequenced in a study of blood T cell repertoires in COVID-19. Sequencing was performed with immunoSEQ multiplex PCR; in TCRdb, only in-frame clones are kept and a portion is missing. The sample yields over 50,000 clones, around 85% seen once. The material sequenced was peripheral blood. Receptors originate from a man in his 70s with acute or convalescent COVID-19.

This sequence joins TRBV5-1 and TRBJ1-1, with 8 positions matching TRBD1. Trimming cost V 4 bases and J 1 base; bases outside gene matches: 6. CDR1 and CDR2 (germline): SGHRS, YFSETQ. The CDR3 length is 15 residues. In DNA form, the CDR3 reads TGCGCCAGCAGCCCACCCGGGACAGGGAACACTGAAGCTTTCTTT. Encoded protein: CASSPPGTGNTEAFF.

This clone was picked up a small number of times. CDR3 loop: CASSLAARGGSQETQYF. The CDR3 DNA is TGCGCCAGCAGCCTGGCTGCTAGGGGGGGGTCCCAAGAGACCCAGTACTTC. The chain links TRBV4-1 to TRBJ2-5, with D possibly being TRBD2 (7 bases). Germline CDR1 reads MGHRA; CDR2 reads YSYEKL. V was pared by 4 bases and J by 1 base, with 19 bases between. This CDR3 is 17 amino acids long.

This clone has only one observation. This chain links TRBV23-1 with TRBJ1-2; no clear D gene. TRBV23-1 is sorted into the ORF group, with uncertain function. This CDR3 contains 17 residues. V dropped 2 bases and J dropped 8 bases, with 24 bases sitting between them. Written as DNA, the CDR3 is TGCGCCAGCAGTCAACAAAACGACACACTCAAGTTTGGGGGCTACACCTTC. Protein: CASSQQNDTLKFGGYTF.

This chain connects TRBV6-6 to TRBJ2-3; possibly TRBD1 for D (6 bases). The CDR3 has 16 residues. Per germline, CDR1 MNHNY and CDR2 SVGAGI (reference sequence). The V end lost 4 bases, the J end lost 0 bases, and 14 bases lay between the germline ends. CDR3 DNA: TGTGCCAGCAGTTCCAGGACAGCCGACAGCACAGATACGCAGTATTTT. It codes for CASSSRTADSTDTQYF.

This clone was seen a handful of times. This chain uses TRBV5-1 with TRBJ2-1; 11 bases map to TRBD2. The germline V gene encodes CDR1 SGHRS and CDR2 YFSETQ. Trimming took 7 bases from V and 9 from J; bases not matched to a gene: 6. The CDR3 runs to 13 residues. CDR3 in DNA: TGCGCCAGCGGTAGCGGGGGGGCCGCTGAGCAGTTCTTC. It codes for CASGSGGAAEQFF.

The chain recombines TRBV5-4 with TRBJ1-1; possible D gene TRBD1, 5 bases. This CDR3 has 13 amino acids. V was trimmed by 2 bases and J by 2 bases, leaving 7 bases between them. Germline V gene sequence: CDR1 SGHNT, CDR2 YYREEE (reference sequence). This CDR3 is CASSFDSNTEAFF. The CDR3 DNA reads TGTGCCAGCAGCTTCGACAGTAACACTGAAGCTTTCTTT.

This chain uses TRBV5-4 with TRBJ1-4; D is unclear. This CDR3 is 19 amino acids long. The germline CDR1 and CDR2 sequences are SGHNT and YYREEE (reference sequence). V dropped 4 bases and J dropped 4 bases, with 26 bases sitting between them. The CDR3, as DNA: TGTGCCAGCAGCCCTGGTCTATTGTATCCCGGGTCATTTAATGAAAAACTGTTTTTT. It codes for CASSPGLLYPGSFNEKLFF.